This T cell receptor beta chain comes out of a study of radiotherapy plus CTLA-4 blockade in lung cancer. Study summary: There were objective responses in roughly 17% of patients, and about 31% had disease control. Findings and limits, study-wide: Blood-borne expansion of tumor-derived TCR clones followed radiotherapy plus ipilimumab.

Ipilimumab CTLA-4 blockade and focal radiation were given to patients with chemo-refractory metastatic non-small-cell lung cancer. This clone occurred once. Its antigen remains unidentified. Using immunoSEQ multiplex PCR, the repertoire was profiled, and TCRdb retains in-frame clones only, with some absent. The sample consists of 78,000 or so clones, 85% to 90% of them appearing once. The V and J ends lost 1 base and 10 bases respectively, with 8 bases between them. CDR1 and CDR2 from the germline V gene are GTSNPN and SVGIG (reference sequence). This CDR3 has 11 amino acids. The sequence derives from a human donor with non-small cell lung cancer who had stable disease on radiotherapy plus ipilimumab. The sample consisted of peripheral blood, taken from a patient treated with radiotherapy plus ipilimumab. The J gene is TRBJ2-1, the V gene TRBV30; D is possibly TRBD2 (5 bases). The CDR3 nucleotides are TGTGCCTGGAGTGAAAGCGGAGAGCAGTTCTTC. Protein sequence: CAWSESGEQFF.